The rows below give T cell receptor beta chains drawn from one sample of a study of brain T cells in children with intractable seizures. The method was immunoSEQ multiplex PCR; TCRdb's version includes in-frame clones alone and lacks a portion of them. The profile shows under 400,000 clones, more than 85% of them singletons. The source was peripheral blood, collected more than 4 months after surgery. Receptors were obtained from a boy less than two years old with tuberous sclerosis and intractable seizures. CDR3s include the opening cysteine and the closing phenylalanine or tryptophan. The order of the fields is V gene, J gene, clone size, D gene, CDR3 protein, CDR3 DNA. The D gene is left open where the match is weak. The size field is filled for only some rows; it gives once, few, many or a size class.

TRBV27	TRBJ2-7	-	-	CASWPRTSRAPYEQYF	TGTGCCAGCTGGCCGAGAACGAGCAGGGCCCCCTACGAGCAGTACTTC
TRBV6-5	TRBJ1-1	-	-	CASSYEAGKGNTEAFF	TGTGCCAGCAGTTATGAGGCAGGCAAGGGGAACACTGAAGCTTTCTTT
TRBV4-2	TRBJ2-1	-	-	CASSQGRVNEQFF	TGTGCCAGCAGCCAGGGCAGGGTGAATGAGCAGTTCTTC
TRBV28	TRBJ2-7	-	-	CASRPGPADSPSYEQYF	TGTGCCAGCAGGCCCGGTCCAGCCGACAGCCCTTCCTACGAGCAGTACTTC
TRBV29-1	TRBJ2-1	-	TRBD2	CSVEGLAGEHNEQFF	TGCAGCGTTGAGGGACTAGCGGGAGAGCACAATGAGCAGTTCTTC
TRBV29-1	TRBJ1-2	-	TRBD1	CSVTPAQGASNYGYTF	TGCAGCGTCACACCCGCCCAGGGGGCTTCAAACTATGGCTACACCTTC
TRBV7-6	TRBJ1-1	-	TRBD1	CASSRGQENTEAFF	TGTGCCAGCAGCCGAGGACAGGAGAACACTGAAGCTTTCTTT
TRBV27	TRBJ2-7	-	TRBD1	CASRRDRGHEQYF	TGTGCCAGCAGAAGGGACAGGGGCCACGAGCAGTACTTC
TRBV7-6	TRBJ2-5	-	TRBD2	CASSLLLGREGTETQYF	TGTGCCAGCAGCTTATTATTAGGGCGGGAGGGAACAGAGACCCAGTACTTC
TRBV6-1	TRBJ1-1	-	-	CASSEAEQVHLEAFF	TGTGCCAGCAGTGAAGCCGAACAGGTCCACCTTGAAGCTTTCTTT
TRBV7-9	TRBJ1-2	-	-	CASSLGRGYTF	TGTGCCAGCAGCTTAGGTCGGGGCTACACCTTC
TRBV9	TRBJ2-7	-	-	CASSVAPSYEQYF	TGTGCCAGCAGCGTAGCTCCCAGCTACGAGCAGTACTTC
TRBV4-1	TRBJ1-2	-	-	CASSPYDRNDYGYTF	TGCGCCAGCAGCCCTTATGACAGGAACGACTATGGCTACACCTTC
TRBV3-1/TRBV3-2	TRBJ1-3	few	-	CASSQQGATGNTIYF	TGTGCCAGCAGCCAGCAGGGTGCAACTGGAAACACCATATATTTT
TRBV4-1	TRBJ2-1	-	-	CASSQGVSGSSYNEQFF	TGCGCCAGCAGCCAAGGGGTTAGCGGAAGCTCCTACAATGAGCAGTTCTTC
TRBV6-6	TRBJ1-3	-	-	CASSYTGEAGNTIYF	TGTGCCAGCAGTTACACTGGGGAGGCTGGAAACACCATATATTTT
TRBV7-8	TRBJ2-7	-	-	CASDSSTSDSSYEQYF	TGTGCCAGCGATTCATCAACTTCGGACAGTTCCTACGAGCAGTACTTC
TRBV5-6	TRBJ2-3	-	-	CASSLAGTTDTQYF	TGTGCCAGCAGCTTGGCGGGGACCACAGATACGCAGTATTTT
TRBV27	TRBJ2-1	-	-	CASRIINEQFF	TGTGCCAGCAGGATAATCAATGAGCAGTTCTTC
TRBV19	TRBJ2-3	-	TRBD2	CASSTLAGPADTQYF	TGTGCCAGTAGTACACTAGCGGGACCGGCAGATACGCAGTATTTT
TRBV6-5	TRBJ1-1	-	-	CASHSRLNTEAFF	TGTGCCAGCCACTCACGGTTGAACACTGAAGCTTTCTTT
TRBV7-9	TRBJ1-2	-	-	CASSLTFNYGYTF	TGTGCCAGCAGCCTCACGTTTAACTATGGCTACACCTTC
TRBV7-8	TRBJ2-7	-	-	CASSSLAPSYEQYF	TGTGCCAGCAGCTCGTTAGCGCCTTCCTACGAGCAGTACTTC
TRBV7-2	TRBJ1-1	-	-	CASSLERRAEAFF	TGTGCCAGCAGCTTAGAGAGGAGAGCTGAAGCTTTCTTT
TRBV24-1	TRBJ1-4	once	TRBD1	CAPTGGATTNEKLFF	TGTGCCCCAACAGGGGGTGCGACAACTAATGAAAAACTGTTTTTT
TRBV3-1/TRBV3-2	TRBJ2-1	-	TRBD2	CASGLAGGSNNEQFF	TGTGCCAGCGGTCTAGCGGGGGGATCAAACAATGAGCAGTTCTTC
TRBV4-1	TRBJ2-7	-	-	CASSQGSRMDHEQYF	TGCGCCAGCAGCCAAGGTTCCAGGATGGACCACGAGCAGTACTTC
TRBV11-3	TRBJ2-1	-	TRBD2	CASSLDPPGLAYNEQFF	TGTGCCAGCAGCTTAGACCCCCCAGGACTAGCCTACAATGAGCAGTTCTTC
TRBV12-3/TRBV12-4	TRBJ2-5	-	-	CASSFWEETQYF	TGTGCCAGCAGTTTTTGGGAAGAGACCCAGTACTTC
TRBV3-1/TRBV3-2	TRBJ1-5	-	TRBD1	CASSRTGRDQPQHF	TGTGCCAGCAGCCGGACAGGGCGCGATCAGCCCCAGCATTTT
TRBV7-9	TRBJ1-2	-	-	CASSLDTSNYGYTF	TGTGCCAGCAGCTTAGACACCTCTAACTATGGCTACACCTTC
TRBV6-5	TRBJ2-1	-	TRBD1	CASTPTGQYNEQFF	TGTGCCAGCACCCCGACAGGGCAATACAATGAGCAGTTCTTC
TRBV6-5	TRBJ1-2	-	-	CASNPGLRWDYGYTF	TGTGCCAGCAACCCAGGCCTCAGGTGGGACTATGGCTACACCTTC
TRBV2	TRBJ2-2	few	-	CASSEWVQRNTGELFF	TGTGCCAGCAGTGAGTGGGTCCAGAGGAACACCGGGGAGCTGTTTTTT
TRBV11-2	TRBJ2-2	-	-	CASSLSTSRSGELFF	TGTGCCAGCAGCCTCTCAACTAGCAGGTCCGGGGAGCTGTTTTTT
TRBV19	TRBJ2-3	-	-	CASSIAAGRTDTQYF	TGTGCCAGTAGCATCGCCGCAGGGAGAACAGATACGCAGTATTTT
TRBV15	TRBJ1-5	-	TRBD1	CATSRGVQGGQPQHF	TGTGCCACCAGCAGAGGAGTCCAGGGGGGTCAGCCCCAGCATTTT